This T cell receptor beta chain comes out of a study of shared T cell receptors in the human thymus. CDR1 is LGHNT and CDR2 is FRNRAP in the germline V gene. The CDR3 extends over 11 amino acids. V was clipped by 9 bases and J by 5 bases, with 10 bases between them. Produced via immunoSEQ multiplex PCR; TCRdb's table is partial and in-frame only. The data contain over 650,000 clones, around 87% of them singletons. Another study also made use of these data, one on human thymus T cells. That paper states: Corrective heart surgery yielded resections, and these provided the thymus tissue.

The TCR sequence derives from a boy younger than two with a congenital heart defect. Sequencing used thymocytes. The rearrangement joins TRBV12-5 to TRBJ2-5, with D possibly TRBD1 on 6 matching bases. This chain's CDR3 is CARGASETQYF. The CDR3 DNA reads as TGTGCTAGGGGGGCTAGCGAGACCCAGTACTTC.